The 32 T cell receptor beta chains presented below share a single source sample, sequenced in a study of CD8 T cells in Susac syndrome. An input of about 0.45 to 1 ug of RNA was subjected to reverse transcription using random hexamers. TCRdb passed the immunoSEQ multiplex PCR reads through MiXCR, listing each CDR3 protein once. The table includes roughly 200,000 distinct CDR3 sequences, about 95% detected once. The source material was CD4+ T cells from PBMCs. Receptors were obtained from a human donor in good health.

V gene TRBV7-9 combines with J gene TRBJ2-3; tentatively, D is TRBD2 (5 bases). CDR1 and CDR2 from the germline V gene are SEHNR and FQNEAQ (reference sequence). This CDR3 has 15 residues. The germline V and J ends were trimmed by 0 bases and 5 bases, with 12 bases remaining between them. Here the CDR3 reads CASSLAPGSKDTQYF. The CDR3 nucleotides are TGTGCCAGCAGCTTAGCGCCGGGGAGTAAAGATACGCAGTATTTT.

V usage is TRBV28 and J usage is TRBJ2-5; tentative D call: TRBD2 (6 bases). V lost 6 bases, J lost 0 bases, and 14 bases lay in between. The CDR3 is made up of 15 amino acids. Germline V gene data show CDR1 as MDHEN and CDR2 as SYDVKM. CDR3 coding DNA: TGTGCCAGCAGCAAGTTGGGACTTGACCAAGAGACCCAGTACTTC. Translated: CASSKLGLDQETQYF.

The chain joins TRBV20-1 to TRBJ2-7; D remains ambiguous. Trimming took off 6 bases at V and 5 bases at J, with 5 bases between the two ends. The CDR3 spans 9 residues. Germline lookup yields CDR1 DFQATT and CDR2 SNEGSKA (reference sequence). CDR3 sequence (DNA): TGCAGTGCCGCCCACGAGCAGTACTTC. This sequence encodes CSAAHEQYF.

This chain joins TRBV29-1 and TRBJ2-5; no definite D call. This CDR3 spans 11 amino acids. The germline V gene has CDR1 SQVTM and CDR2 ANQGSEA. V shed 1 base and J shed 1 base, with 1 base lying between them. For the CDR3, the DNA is TGCAGCGTTGAAGGCCAAGAGACCCAGTACTTC. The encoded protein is CSVEGQETQYF. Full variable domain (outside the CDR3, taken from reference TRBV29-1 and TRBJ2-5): SAVISQKPSRDICQRGTSLTIQCQVDSQVTMMFWYRQQPGQSLTLIATANQGSEATYESGFVIDKFPISRPNLTFSTLTVSNMSPEDSSIYLCSVEGQETQYFGPGTRLLVL.

CDR3 region: CAWAKLGGAGQPQHF. CDR3 DNA sequence: TGTGCCTGGGCAAAACTGGGGGGGGCAGGTCAGCCCCAGCATTTT. The chain uses TRBV30 and TRBJ1-5; perhaps TRBD1 as D (6 bases). V was shortened by 5 bases and J by 6 bases, with 20 bases between the two germline ends. Per the germline V gene, CDR1 is GTSNPN and CDR2 is SVGIG (reference sequence). The CDR3 length is 15 residues. The whole variable domain, remainder taken from reference TRBV30 and TRBJ1-5, is SQTIHQWPATLVQPVGSPLSLECTVEGTSNPNLYWYRQAAGRGLQLLFYSVGIGQISSEVPQNLSASRPQDRQFILSSKKLLLSDSGFYLCAWAKLGGAGQPQHFGDGTRLSIL.

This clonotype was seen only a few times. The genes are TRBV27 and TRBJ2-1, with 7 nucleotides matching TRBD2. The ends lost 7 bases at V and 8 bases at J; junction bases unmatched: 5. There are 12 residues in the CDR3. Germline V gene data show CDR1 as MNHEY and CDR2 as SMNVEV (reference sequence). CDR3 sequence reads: CASTFLADEQFF. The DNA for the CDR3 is TGTGCCAGCACTTTCCTAGCGGATGAGCAGTTCTTC.

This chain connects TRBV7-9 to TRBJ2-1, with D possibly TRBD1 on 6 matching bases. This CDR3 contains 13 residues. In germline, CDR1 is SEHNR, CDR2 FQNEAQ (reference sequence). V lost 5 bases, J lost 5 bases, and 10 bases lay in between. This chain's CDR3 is CASSEGVHNEQFF. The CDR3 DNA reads TGTGCCAGCAGCGAGGGGGTGCACAATGAGCAGTTCTTC.

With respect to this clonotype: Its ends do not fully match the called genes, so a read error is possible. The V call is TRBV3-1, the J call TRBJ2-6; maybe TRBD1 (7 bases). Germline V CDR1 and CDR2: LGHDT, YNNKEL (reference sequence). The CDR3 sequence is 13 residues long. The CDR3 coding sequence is TGTGCCAGCAGCCTCCAGGGGGGCAACGTCCTGACTTTC. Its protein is CASSLQGGNVLTF. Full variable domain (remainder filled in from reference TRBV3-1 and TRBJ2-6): DTAVSQTPKYLVTQMGNDKSIKCEQNLGHDTMYWYKQDSKKFLKIMFSYNNKELIINETVPNRFSPKSPDKAHLNLHINSLELGDSAVYFCASSLQGGNVLTFGAGSRLTVL.

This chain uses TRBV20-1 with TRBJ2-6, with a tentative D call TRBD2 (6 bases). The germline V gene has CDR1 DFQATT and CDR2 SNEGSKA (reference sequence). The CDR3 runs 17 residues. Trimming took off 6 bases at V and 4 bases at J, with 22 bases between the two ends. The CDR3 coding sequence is TGCAGTGCCCCCACCTTTTTGGGAGGCTCGGGGGCCAACGTCCTGACTTTC. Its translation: CSAPTFLGGSGANVLTF.

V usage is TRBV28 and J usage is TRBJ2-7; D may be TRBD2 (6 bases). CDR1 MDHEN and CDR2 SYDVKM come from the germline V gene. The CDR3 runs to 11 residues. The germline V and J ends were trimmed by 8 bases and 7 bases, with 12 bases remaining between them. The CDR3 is CASGWTTEQYF. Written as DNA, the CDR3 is TGTGCCAGCGGCTGGACTACGGAGCAGTACTTC. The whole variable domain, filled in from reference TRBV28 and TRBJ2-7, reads DVKVTQSSRYLVKRTGEKVFLECVQDMDHENMFWYRQDPGLGLRLIYFSYDVKMKEKGDIPEGYSVSREKKERFSLILESASTNQTSMYLCASGWTTEQYFGPGTRLTVT.

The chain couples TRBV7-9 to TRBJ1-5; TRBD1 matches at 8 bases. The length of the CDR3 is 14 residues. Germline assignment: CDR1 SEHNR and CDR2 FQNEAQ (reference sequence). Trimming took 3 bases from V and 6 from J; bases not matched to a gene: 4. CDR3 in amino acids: CASSLGQGAQPQHF. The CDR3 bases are TGTGCCAGCAGCTTGGGTCAGGGGGCTCAGCCCCAGCATTTT.

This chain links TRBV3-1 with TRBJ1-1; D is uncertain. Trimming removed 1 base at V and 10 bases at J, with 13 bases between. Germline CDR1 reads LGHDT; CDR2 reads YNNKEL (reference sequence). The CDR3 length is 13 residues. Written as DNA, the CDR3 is TGTGCCAGCAGCCAAGGCCTCGGGCGGAGAGCTTTCTTT. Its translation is CASSQGLGRRAFF.

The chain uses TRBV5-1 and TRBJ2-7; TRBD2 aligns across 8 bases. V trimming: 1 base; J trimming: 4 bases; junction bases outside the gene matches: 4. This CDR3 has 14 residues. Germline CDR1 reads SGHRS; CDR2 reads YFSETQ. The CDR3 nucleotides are TGCGCCAGCAGCTTGTCGGGAGGGCTGTACGAGCAGTACTTC. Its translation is CASSLSGGLYEQYF. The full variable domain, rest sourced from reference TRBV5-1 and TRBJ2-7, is KAGVTQTPRYLIKTRGQQVTLSCSPISGHRSVSWYQQTPGQGLQFLFEYFSETQRNKGNFPGRFSGRQFSNSRSEMNVSTLELGDSALYLCASSLSGGLYEQYFGPGTRLTVT.

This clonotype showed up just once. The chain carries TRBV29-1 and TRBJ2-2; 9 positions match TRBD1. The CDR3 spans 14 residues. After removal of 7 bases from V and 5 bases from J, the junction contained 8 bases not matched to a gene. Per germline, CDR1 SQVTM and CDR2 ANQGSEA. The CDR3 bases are TGCAGCGCCAGTTTGGGACAGGGTACCGGGGAGCTGTTTTTT. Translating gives CSASLGQGTGELFF.

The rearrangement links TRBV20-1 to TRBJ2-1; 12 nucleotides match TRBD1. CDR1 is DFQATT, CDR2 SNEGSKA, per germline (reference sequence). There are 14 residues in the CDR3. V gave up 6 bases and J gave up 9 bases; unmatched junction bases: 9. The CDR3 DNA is TGCAGTGCCAGATGGGACAGGGGGCCTCTTGAGCAGTTCTTC. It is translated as CSARWDRGPLEQFF.

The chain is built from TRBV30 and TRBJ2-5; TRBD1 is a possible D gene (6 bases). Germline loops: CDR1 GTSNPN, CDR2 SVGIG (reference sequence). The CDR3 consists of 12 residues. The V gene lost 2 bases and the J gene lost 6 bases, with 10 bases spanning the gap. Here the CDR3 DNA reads TGTGCCTGGAGTTTACAGGGCAAGACCCAGTACTTC. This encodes CAWSLQGKTQYF.

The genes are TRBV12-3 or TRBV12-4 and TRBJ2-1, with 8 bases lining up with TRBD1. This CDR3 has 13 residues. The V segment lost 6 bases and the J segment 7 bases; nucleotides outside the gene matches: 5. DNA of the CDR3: TGTGCCAGCAGAACGACAGGGGAGAATGAGCAGTTCTTC. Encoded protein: CASRTTGENEQFF.

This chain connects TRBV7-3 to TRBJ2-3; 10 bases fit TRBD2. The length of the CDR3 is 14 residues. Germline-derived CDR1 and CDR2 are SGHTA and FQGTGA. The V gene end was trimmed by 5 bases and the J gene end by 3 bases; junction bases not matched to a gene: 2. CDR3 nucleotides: TGTGCCAGCAGCAAGACTAGCGGGACAGATACGCAGTATTTT. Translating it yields CASSKTSGTDTQYF.

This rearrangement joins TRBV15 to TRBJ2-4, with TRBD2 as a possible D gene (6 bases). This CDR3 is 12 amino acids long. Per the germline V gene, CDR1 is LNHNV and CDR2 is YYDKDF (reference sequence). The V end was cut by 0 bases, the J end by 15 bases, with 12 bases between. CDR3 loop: CATSRDWDGRYF. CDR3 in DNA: TGTGCCACCAGCAGAGATTGGGACGGGAGGTACTTC.

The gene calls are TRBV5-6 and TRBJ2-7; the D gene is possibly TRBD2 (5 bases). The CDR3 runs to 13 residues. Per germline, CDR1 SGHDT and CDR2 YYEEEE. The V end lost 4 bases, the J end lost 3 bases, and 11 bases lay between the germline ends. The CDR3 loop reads CASSRSSGYEQYF. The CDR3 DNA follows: TGTGCCAGCAGCCGGTCCAGCGGCTACGAGCAGTACTTC.

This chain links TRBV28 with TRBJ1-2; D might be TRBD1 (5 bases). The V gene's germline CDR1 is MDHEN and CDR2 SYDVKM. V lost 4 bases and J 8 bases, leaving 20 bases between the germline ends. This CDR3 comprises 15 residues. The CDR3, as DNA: TGTGCCAGCAGTTCCCCTCATCAGGGACGAAAAGGCTACACCTTC. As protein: CASSSPHQGRKGYTF.

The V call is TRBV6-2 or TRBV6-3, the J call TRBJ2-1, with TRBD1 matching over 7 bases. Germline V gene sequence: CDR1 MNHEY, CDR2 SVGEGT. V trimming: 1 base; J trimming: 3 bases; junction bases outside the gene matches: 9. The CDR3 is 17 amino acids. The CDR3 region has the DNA TGTGCCAGCAGTTACTGGGGCAGGGGGAACCTCTACAATGAGCAGTTCTTC. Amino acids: CASSYWGRGNLYNEQFF.

This CDR3 is CASSYGQGATQFF. In DNA, the CDR3 is TGTGCCAGCAGTTACGGCCAGGGGGCGACCCAGTTCTTC. The genes are TRBV6-5 and TRBJ2-1, with 8 bases lining up with TRBD1. The junction had 7 bases not matched to a gene; V was cut back by 2 bases and J by 13 bases. The germline V gene encodes CDR1 MNHEY and CDR2 SVGAGI. The length of the CDR3 is 13 residues.

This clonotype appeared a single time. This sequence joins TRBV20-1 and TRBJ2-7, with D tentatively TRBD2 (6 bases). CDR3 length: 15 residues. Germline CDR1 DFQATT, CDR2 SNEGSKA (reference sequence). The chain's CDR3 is CSVGGKAGRPYEQYF. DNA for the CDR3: TGCAGCGTCGGCGGGAAGGCGGGCCGCCCCTACGAGCAGTACTTC.

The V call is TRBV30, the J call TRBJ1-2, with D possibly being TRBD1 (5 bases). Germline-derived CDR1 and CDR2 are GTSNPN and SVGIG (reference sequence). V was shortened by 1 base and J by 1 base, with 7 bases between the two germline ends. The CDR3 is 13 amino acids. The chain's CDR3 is CAWSAQGNYGYTF. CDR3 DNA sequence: TGTGCCTGGAGTGCCCAGGGTAACTATGGCTACACCTTC.

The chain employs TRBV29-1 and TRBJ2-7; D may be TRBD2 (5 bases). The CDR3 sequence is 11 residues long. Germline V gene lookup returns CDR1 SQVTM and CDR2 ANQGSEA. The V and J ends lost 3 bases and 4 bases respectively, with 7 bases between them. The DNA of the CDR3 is TGCAGCGTTGAGGTAGCGTACGAGCAGTACTTC. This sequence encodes CSVEVAYEQYF.

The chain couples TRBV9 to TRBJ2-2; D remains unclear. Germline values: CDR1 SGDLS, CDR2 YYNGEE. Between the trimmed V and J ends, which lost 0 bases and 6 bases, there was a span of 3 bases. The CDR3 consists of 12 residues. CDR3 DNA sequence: TGTGCCAGCAGCGTAGATTCCGGGGAGCTGTTTTTT. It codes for CASSVDSGELFF.

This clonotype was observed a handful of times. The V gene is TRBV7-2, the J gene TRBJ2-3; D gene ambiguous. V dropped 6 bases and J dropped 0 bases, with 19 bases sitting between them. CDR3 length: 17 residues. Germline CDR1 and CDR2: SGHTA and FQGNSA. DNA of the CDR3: TGTGCCAGCAGATATACCACCCCAGCGACTAGCACAGATACGCAGTATTTT. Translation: CASRYTTPATSTDTQYF.

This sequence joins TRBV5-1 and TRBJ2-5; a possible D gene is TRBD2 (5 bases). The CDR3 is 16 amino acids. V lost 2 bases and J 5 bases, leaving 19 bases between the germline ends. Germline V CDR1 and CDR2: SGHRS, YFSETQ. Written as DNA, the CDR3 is TGCGCCAGCAGCTTTGGTCAGCGGAACCCCGAGGAGACCCAGTACTTC. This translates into CASSFGQRNPEETQYF.

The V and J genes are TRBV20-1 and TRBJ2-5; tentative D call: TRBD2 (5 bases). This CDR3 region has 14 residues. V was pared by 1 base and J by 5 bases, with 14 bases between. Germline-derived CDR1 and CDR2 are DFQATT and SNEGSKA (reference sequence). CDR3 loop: CSARVFDTGETQYF. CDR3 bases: TGCAGTGCTAGAGTCTTCGACACGGGGGAGACCCAGTACTTC.

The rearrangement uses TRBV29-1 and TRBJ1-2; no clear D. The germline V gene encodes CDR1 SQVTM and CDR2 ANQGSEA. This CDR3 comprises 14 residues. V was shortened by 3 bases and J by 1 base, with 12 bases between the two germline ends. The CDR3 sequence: CSVEARSRNYGYTF. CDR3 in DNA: TGCAGCGTTGAGGCGCGATCGCGTAACTATGGCTACACCTTC.

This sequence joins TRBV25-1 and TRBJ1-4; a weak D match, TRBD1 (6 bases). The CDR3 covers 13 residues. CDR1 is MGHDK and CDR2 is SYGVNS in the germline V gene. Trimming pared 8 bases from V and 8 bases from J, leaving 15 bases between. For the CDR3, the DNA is TGTGCCAGCTCTGGGCAGGGGAACGAAAAACTGTTTTTT. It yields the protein CASSGQGNEKLFF.